The 13 T cell receptor beta chains reported below all come from one sample, sequenced in a study of shared clonotypes between healthy human individuals. Sequenced by immunoSEQ multiplex PCR; TCRdb stores in-frame clones only, minus some. The data show some 680,000 clones, with about 80% seen just once and around 2% held by the top ten. The sequenced sample consisted of memory CD4+ T cells sorted from blood. Indicated subset: CD45RA-negative fraction. Receptors originate from a woman aged 25 to 39 in good health.

This clone was detected many times. In the same sample, other DNA sequences code for this CDR3. The rearrangement uses TRBV11-3 and TRBJ1-5; 9 positions match TRBD1. Trimming removed 1 base from V and 3 bases from J; junction bases left unmatched: 7. The CDR3 consists of 17 residues. Germline CDR1 and CDR2: SGHNT and YENEEA. CDR3 coding DNA: TGTGCCAGCAGCTTAGCTCAAGACAGGGGGTACAATCAGCCCCAGCATTTT. This sequence encodes CASSLAQDRGYNQPQHF. Full variable domain (outside the CDR3, taken from reference TRBV11-3 and TRBJ1-5): EAGVVQSPRYKIIEKKQPVAFWCNPISGHNTLYWYLQNLGQGPELLIRYENEEAVDDSQLPKDRFSAERLKGVDSTLKIQPAELGDSAVYLCASSLAQDRGYNQPQHFGDGTRLSIL.

In its sample, this clone was seen a few times. The chain links TRBV27 to TRBJ2-1; D gene uncertain. The V gene lost 3 bases and the J gene lost 5 bases, with 11 bases spanning the gap. The germline V gene encodes CDR1 MNHEY and CDR2 SMNVEV (reference sequence). The CDR3 is 14 residues long. The CDR3 nucleotides are TGTGCCAGCAGTTTTGCCACTGGGCACAATGAGCAGTTCTTC. Its protein product is CASSFATGHNEQFF.

The chain carries TRBV7-9 and TRBJ2-1; D may match TRBD1 or TRBD2 (6 bases each). The CDR3 is 12 amino acids. With 8 bases removed from V and 9 bases from J, the gap between germline ends came to 14 bases. Germline-derived CDR1 and CDR2 are SEHNR and FQNEAQ (reference sequence). The CDR3 DNA follows: TGTGCCAGCCTAAGGGGGGAAGGTGAGCAGTTCTTC. It codes for CASLRGEGEQFF. Full variable domain (outside the CDR3, taken from reference TRBV7-9 and TRBJ2-1): DTGVSQNPRHKITKRGQNVTFRCDPISEHNRLYWYRQTLGQGPEFLTYFQNEAQLEKSRLLSDRFSAERPKGSFSTLEIQRTEQGDSAMYLCASLRGEGEQFFGPGTRLTVL.

The chain employs TRBV28 and TRBJ2-1, with a weak D call TRBD2 (6 bases). Germline loops: CDR1 MDHEN, CDR2 SYDVKM. The germline V and J ends were trimmed by 4 bases and 5 bases, with 15 bases remaining between them. CDR3 length: 15 residues. The CDR3 spells CASSSPPAGHNEQFF. CDR3 coding DNA: TGTGCCAGCAGTTCCCCCCCAGCGGGCCACAATGAGCAGTTCTTC.

CDR3 nucleotides: TGCGCCAGCAGCACCTCGGACAGGGAAGGCTACACCTTC. It translates to CASSTSDREGYTF. The V and J genes are TRBV5-1 and TRBJ1-2, with 8 nucleotides matching TRBD1. V was pared by 4 bases and J by 8 bases, with 7 bases of the junction left unmatched. Per germline, CDR1 SGHRS and CDR2 YFSETQ. This CDR3 contains 13 residues.

This chain uses TRBV11-1 with TRBJ1-5; D is ambiguous. The CDR3 loop spans 13 amino acids. V lost 5 bases and J lost 6, with 11 bases in between. Germline V gene data show CDR1 as SGHAT and CDR2 as FQDESV (reference sequence). The CDR3 nucleotides are TGTGCCAGCAGCCGGCGGGCGGGTCAGCCCCAGCATTTT. Protein sequence: CASSRRAGQPQHF.

The chain combines TRBV7-9 with TRBJ2-3; 9 nucleotides line up with TRBD1. This CDR3 is 17 amino acids long. The V and J ends lost 1 base and 4 bases, in that order; junction bases with no gene match: 9. The germline V gene encodes CDR1 SEHNR and CDR2 FQNEAQ (reference sequence). The CDR3, as DNA: TGTGCCAGCAGCTTAGATCCGGGACAGGGAACCCCAGATACGCAGTATTTT. Translating gives CASSLDPGQGTPDTQYF.

The V and J genes are TRBV20-1 and TRBJ2-3; D is uncertain. Germline V gene sequence: CDR1 DFQATT, CDR2 SNEGSKA (reference sequence). V lost 5 bases and J lost 8, with 8 bases in between. The CDR3 sequence is 10 residues long. Here the CDR3 reads CSASTGTQYF. CDR3 nucleotides: TGCAGTGCTTCCACGGGTACGCAGTATTTT.

Of note for this clone: Other DNA sequences from this sample encode an identical CDR3 as well. The genes are TRBV5-1 and TRBJ2-5, with D perhaps TRBD1 (5 bases). The germline V and J ends were trimmed by 1 base and 5 bases, with 9 bases remaining between them. Germline values: CDR1 SGHRS, CDR2 YFSETQ. This CDR3 region has 13 residues. CDR3 loop: CASSLPGQETQYF. CDR3 bases: TGCGCCAGCAGCTTGCCAGGGCAGGAGACCCAGTACTTC.

V usage is TRBV10-1 and J usage is TRBJ1-1, with a possible D match to TRBD1 (5 bases). There are 16 residues in the CDR3. Germline CDR1 is WNHNN and CDR2 is SYGVQD (reference sequence). Trimming cost V 6 bases and J 3 bases, with 20 bases left between them. The CDR3 nucleotides are TGCGCCAGCAGCGCGGGGCGGGTAGTACCGGACACTGAAGCTTTCTTT. The encoded protein is CASSAGRVVPDTEAFF.

This chain joins TRBV9 and TRBJ2-3; 9 bases line up with TRBD1. J lost 6 bases, V lost 4 bases, and 6 bases had no gene match. The CDR3 contains 14 residues. CDR1 SGDLS and CDR2 YYNGEE come from the germline V gene. CDR3 DNA sequence: TGTGCCAGCAGCATACGGACAGGGGCTGATACGCAGTATTTT. Encoded protein: CASSIRTGADTQYF.

Regarding this clone: This sample includes further DNA sequences coding for the same CDR3. V gene TRBV5-1 combines with J gene TRBJ2-2; 7 bases line up with TRBD1. V shed 4 bases, J shed 2 bases, and the junction held 2 bases outside the gene matches. The CDR3 contains 14 residues. The V gene's germline CDR1 is SGHRS and CDR2 YFSETQ. CDR3 bases: TGCGCCAGCAGCCGGGACAGTAACACCGGGGAGCTGTTTTTT. This gives the protein CASSRDSNTGELFF.

This chain links TRBV11-2 with TRBJ2-2; TRBD2 matches 12 bases. The CDR3 loop spans 15 amino acids. The V and J ends lost 0 bases and 7 bases, in that order; junction bases with no gene match: 0. Germline lookup yields CDR1 SGHAT and CDR2 FQNNGV. The CDR3 DNA sequence: TGTGCCAGCAGCTTAGAGACTAGCGGGAGCGGGGAGCTGTTTTTT. This encodes CASSLETSGSGELFF.